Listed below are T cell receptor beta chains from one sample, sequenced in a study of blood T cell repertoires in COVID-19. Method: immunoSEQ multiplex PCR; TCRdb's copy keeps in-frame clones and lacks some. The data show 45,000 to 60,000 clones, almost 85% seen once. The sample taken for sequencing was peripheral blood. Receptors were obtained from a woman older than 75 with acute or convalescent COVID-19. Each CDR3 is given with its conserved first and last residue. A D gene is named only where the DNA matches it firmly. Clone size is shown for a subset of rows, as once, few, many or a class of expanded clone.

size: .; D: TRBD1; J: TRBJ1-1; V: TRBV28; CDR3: CASLFLGSWDRGRPEAFF; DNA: TGTGCCAGCCTTTTTCTGGGGTCATGGGACAGGGGGCGCCCTGAAGCTTTCTTT
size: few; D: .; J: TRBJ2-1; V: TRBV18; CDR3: CASSWSEGIPYNEQFF; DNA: TGTGCCAGCTCTTGGTCGGAGGGAATTCCCTACAATGAGCAGTTCTTC
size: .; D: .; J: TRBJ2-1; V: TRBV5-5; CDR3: CASSLGLAEFNEQFF; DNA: TGTGCCAGCAGCTTGGGGCTAGCTGAGTTCAATGAGCAGTTCTTC
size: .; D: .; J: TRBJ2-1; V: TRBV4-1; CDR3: CASSQETLDPRNEQFF; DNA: TGCGCCAGCAGCCAAGAGACCCTAGACCCCCGCAATGAGCAGTTCTTC
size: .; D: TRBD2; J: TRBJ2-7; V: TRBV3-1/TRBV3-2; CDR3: CASSQGLSGGRGEQYF; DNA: TGTGCCAGCAGCCAAGGGCTGTCGGGGGGTCGGGGCGAGCAGTACTTC
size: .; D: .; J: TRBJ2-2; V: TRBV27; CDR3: CASRVFQGSPGELFF; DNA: TGTGCCAGCAGGGTGTTCCAGGGTAGCCCCGGGGAGCTGTTTTTT
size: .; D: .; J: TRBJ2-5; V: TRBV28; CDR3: CASSQQDSRLISQYF; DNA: TGTGCCAGCAGCCAACAGGACAGCCGTTTAATATCCCAGTACTTC
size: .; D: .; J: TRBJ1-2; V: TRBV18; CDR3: CASSPLETSGYTF; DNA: TGTGCCAGCTCACCACTCGAGACAAGTGGCTACACCTTC
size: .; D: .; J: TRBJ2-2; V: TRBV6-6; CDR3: CASTTGRGGTGELFF; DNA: TGTGCCAGCACCACGGGAAGGGGGGGCACCGGGGAGCTGTTTTTT
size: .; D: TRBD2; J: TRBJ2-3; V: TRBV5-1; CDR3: CASSPGLAEDTQYF; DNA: TGCGCCAGCAGCCCGGGACTAGCGGAGGATACGCAGTATTTT
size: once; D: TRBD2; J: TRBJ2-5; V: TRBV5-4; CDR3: CASSLVPSGGAGETQYF; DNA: TGTGCCAGCAGCTTGGTTCCTAGCGGGGGGGCCGGAGAGACCCAGTACTTC
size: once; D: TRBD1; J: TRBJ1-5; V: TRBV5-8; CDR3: CASTPGTASNQPQHF; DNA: TGTGCCAGCACCCCCGGGACAGCTTCCAATCAGCCCCAGCATTTT
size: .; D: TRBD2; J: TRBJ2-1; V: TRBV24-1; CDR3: CATSDPASGGYNEQFF; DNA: TGTGCCACCAGTGATCCCGCTAGCGGGGGGTACAATGAGCAGTTCTTC
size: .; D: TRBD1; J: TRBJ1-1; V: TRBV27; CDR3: CASLETGRMNTEAFF; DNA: TGTGCCAGCCTAGAGACAGGGAGGATGAACACTGAAGCTTTCTTT
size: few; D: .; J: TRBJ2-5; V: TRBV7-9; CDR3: CASSGRGLGETQYF; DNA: TGTGCCAGCAGCGGCAGGGGTCTTGGAGAGACCCAGTACTTC
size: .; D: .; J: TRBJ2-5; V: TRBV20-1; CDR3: CSATGETQYF; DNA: TGCAGTGCGACTGGAGAGACCCAGTACTTC
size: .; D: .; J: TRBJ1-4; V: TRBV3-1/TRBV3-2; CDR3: CASSHRGPNEKLFF; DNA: TGTGCCAGCAGCCACAGGGGCCCTAATGAAAAACTGTTTTTT
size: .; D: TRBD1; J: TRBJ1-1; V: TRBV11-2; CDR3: CASSTDRAGSTEAFF; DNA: TGTGCCAGCAGCACGGACAGGGCTGGGAGCACTGAAGCTTTCTTT
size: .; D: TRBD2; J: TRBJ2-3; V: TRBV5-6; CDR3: CASSLRTSGVDTQYF; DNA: TGTGCCAGCAGCTTGAGGACTAGCGGGGTTGATACGCAGTATTTT
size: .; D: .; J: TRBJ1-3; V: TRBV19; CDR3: CASSGADSGNTIYF; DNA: TGTGCCAGTAGTGGCGCGGACTCTGGAAACACCATATATTTT
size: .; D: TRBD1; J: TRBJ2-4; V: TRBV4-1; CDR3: CASSLTGTGVAKNIQYF; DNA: TGCGCCAGCAGCTTAACCGGGACAGGGGTAGCCAAAAACATTCAGTACTTC
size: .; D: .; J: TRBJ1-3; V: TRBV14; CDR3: CASSRAGAHGNTIYF; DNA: TGTGCCAGCAGCCGGGCAGGGGCGCATGGAAACACCATATATTTT
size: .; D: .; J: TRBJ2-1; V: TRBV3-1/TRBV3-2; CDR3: CASSQRQANEQFF; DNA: TGTGCCAGCAGCCAGCGACAGGCCAATGAGCAGTTCTTC
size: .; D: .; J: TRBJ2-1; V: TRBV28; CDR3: CASSWASVEQFF; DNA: TGTGCCAGCAGTTGGGCTAGCGTTGAGCAGTTCTTC
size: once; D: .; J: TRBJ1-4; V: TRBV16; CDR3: CASSQLDSEKLFF; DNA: TGTGCCAGCAGCCAATTGGACAGTGAAAAACTGTTTTTT
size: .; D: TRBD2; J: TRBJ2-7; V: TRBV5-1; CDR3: CASSSISSSGRLEQYF; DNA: TGCGCCAGCAGTTCAATATCCTCTAGCGGGAGGCTCGAGCAGTACTTC
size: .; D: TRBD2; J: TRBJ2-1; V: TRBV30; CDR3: CAWQVAGGPYNEQFF; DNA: TGTGCCTGGCAGGTCGCGGGAGGACCTTACAATGAGCAGTTCTTC
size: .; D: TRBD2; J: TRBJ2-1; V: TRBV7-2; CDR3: CASSSTSGSTVEQFF; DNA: TGTGCCAGCAGCTCTACTAGCGGGAGTACGGTTGAGCAGTTCTTC
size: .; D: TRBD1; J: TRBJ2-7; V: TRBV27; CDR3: CASSPLQGAGEQYF; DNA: TGTGCCAGCAGTCCCTTACAGGGGGCCGGCGAGCAGTACTTC
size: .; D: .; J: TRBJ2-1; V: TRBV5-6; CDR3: CASSFLTRTVMNEQFF; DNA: TGTGCCAGCAGCTTCCTAACCAGGACTGTTATGAATGAGCAGTTCTTC
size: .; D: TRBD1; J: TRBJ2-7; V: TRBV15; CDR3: CATSSPGDRVYEQYF; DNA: TGTGCCACCAGCAGTCCCGGGGACAGGGTCTACGAGCAGTACTTC
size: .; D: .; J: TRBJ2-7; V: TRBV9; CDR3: CASSVGGGRAYEQYF; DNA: TGTGCCAGCAGCGTAGGGGGCGGAAGGGCCTACGAGCAGTACTTC
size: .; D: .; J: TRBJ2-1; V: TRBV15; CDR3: CATETAMYNEQFF; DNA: TGTGCGACCGAGACAGCGATGTACAATGAGCAGTTCTTC
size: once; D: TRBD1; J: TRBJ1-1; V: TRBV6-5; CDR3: CASRGQGTTEAFF; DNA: TGTGCCAGCAGAGGACAGGGAACCACTGAAGCTTTCTTT
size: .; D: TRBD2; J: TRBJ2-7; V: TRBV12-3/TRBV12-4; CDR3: CASSSGLAVAQYF; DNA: TGTGCCAGCAGTTCCGGACTAGCGGTCGCGCAGTACTTC
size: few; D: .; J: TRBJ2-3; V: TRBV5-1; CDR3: CASSLGLRTDTQYF; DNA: TGCGCCAGCAGCTTGGGGCTCCGCACAGATACGCAGTATTTT
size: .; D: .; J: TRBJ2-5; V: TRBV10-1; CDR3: CASSKDSQQETQYF; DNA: TGCGCCAGCAGCAAGGACAGCCAACAAGAGACCCAGTACTTC
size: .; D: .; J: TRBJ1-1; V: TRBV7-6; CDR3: CASSLEGRGSTEAFF; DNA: TGTGCCAGCAGCTTAGAAGGTAGGGGGTCCACTGAAGCTTTCTTT